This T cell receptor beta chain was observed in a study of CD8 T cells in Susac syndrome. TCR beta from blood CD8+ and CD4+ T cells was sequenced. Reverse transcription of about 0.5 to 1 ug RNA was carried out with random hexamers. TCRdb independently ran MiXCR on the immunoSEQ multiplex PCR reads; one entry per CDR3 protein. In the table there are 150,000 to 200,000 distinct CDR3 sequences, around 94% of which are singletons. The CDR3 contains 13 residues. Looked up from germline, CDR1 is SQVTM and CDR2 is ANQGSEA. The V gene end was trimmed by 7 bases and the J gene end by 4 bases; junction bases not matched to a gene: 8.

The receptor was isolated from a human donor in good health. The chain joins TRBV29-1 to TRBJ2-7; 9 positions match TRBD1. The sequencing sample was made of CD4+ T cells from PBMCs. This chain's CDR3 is CSGITGTGYEQYF. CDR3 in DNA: TGCAGCGGTATAACCGGGACAGGGTACGAGCAGTACTTC.